The count of the clone carrying this T cell receptor (beta chain) is one. With 7 bases clipped from V and 4 bases from J, the junction kept 10 bases outside the gene matches. From germline, CDR1 is MNHEY and CDR2 SVGAGI. The CDR3 covers 14 residues. Authors' analysis steps: Reference gene primer amplification gave estimated nucleated cell counts. Clones were sequenced by immunoSEQ multiplex PCR, and TCRdb holds only the in-frame ones, with some missing. V and J calls and clone size are those listed in that table; D and trimming were worked out from the DNA. Of some 160,000 clones listed, 83% were seen once; the top ten hold over 2%. This specimen comes from a study of blood T cell repertoires in COVID-19. Study-wide context: COVID-19 samples from acute and convalescent phases originated in the United States, Italy and Spain.

The chain employs TRBV6-5 and TRBJ2-7; 7 bases map to TRBD1. Sequences were obtained from peripheral blood. The TCR was taken from a woman aged 80 or older with acute or convalescent COVID-19. The CDR3 sequence: CASNLIQGWYEQYF. CDR3 in DNA: TGTGCCAGCAACCTGATACAGGGGTGGTACGAGCAGTACTTC.